This TCR beta chain was sequenced during a study of shared clonotypes between healthy human individuals. Study results and limitations: Generation probability values for non-shared clonotypes were lower than those for clonotypes shared by all four donors. Larger estimated richness was generally recorded for naive subsets relative to memory subsets.

Evenly divided among several immunoSEQ plates was the genomic DNA of each subset. Template for every sorted-subset replicate PCR totaled about 0.2 ug DNA, approximately 30,000 T cell genomes. This table comes from immunoSEQ multiplex PCR, and its TCRdb copy is limited to in-frame clones, with some not included. The sample gives roughly 1,100,000 clones, 60% to 80% of which show up once; about 1.5% is in the top ten. The table lists this clone with a few counts. Its antigen is not identified. What was sequenced was memory CD4+ T cells sorted from blood. As to subset: CD45RA-negative fraction. The clonotype was recovered from a young man in good health.

The CDR3 region has the DNA TGTGCCAGCAGCTTGGGGACGGTGAACACTGAAGCTTTCTTT. It is translated as CASSLGTVNTEAFF. The V gene is TRBV7-9, the J gene TRBJ1-1, with a weak D call TRBD1 (5 bases). This CDR3 is 14 amino acids long. Trimming left V 3 bases short and J 0 bases short, with 8 bases between. The germline CDR1 and CDR2 sequences are SEHNR and FQNEAQ (reference sequence).